What follows are 18 T cell receptor beta chains derived from one specimen sequenced in a study of identical twins. In TCRdb, the 5' RACE reads were re-called with MiXCR into one record per CDR3 protein. The top ten hold around 5% of the sample, which has about 220,000 distinct CDR3 sequences, roughly 7.5% seen once. The same sample was also studied in work on yellow fever vaccine responses in identical twins.

Sequences were obtained from CD8+ T cells sorted from blood. These receptors were taken from a woman between 18 and 30 years old in good health.

This clonotype was counted a few times. This chain uses TRBV12-3 or TRBV12-4 with TRBJ1-1; D unresolved. The V and J ends lost 5 bases and 2 bases respectively, with 12 bases between them. The CDR3 is made up of 14 amino acids. As DNA, the CDR3 is TGTGCCAGCAGTCAAAGTGGGCCCAACACTGAAGCTTTCTTT. Amino acid sequence: CASSQSGPNTEAFF.

This CDR3 is CASSLVYQETQYF. CDR3 nucleotide sequence: TGTGCCAGCAGCTTAGTCTACCAAGAGACCCAGTACTTC. This chain uses TRBV7-9 with TRBJ2-5; D is undetermined. Trimming shortened V by 1 base and J by 0 bases, and 3 bases separated the two germline ends. Germline CDR1 is SEHNR and CDR2 is FQNEAQ (reference sequence). CDR3 length: 13 residues.

This clonotype was detected a few times. This could be a read error, since a much larger clone is one nucleotide away. The V and J genes are TRBV9 and TRBJ2-3; D unclear. Trimming removed 4 bases at V and 1 base at J, with 7 bases between. The CDR3 contains 13 residues. Germline CDR1 is SGDLS and CDR2 is YYNGEE. The CDR3 sequence: CASSLDGTDTQYF. The CDR3 DNA reads TGTGCCAGCAGCCTGGACGGCACAGATACGCAGTATTTT.

The DNA of the CDR3 is TGTGCCAGCAGTTTCTCCGGGACCCCGAGCACAGATACGCAGTATTTT. As protein: CASSFSGTPSTDTQYF. The chain joins TRBV6-5 to TRBJ2-3; TRBD1 or TRBD2 may be the D gene (5 bases each). Trimming removed 4 bases at V and 0 bases at J, with 14 bases between. Germline lookup yields CDR1 MNHEY and CDR2 SVGAGI. The CDR3 consists of 16 residues.

This clonotype has a handful of counts. V usage is TRBV2 and J usage is TRBJ2-3; 10 positions agree with TRBD2. Germline CDR1 SNHLY, CDR2 FYNNEI. The CDR3 is 15 amino acids. V lost 11 bases, J lost 2 bases, and 10 bases stayed unmatched. The CDR3 bases are TGTGCCCAACTGGCTAGCGGGAGTCTCACAGATACGCAGTATTTT. Translating gives CAQLASGSLTDTQYF.

In this sample, this clonotype turned up many times. The V gene is TRBV9, the J gene TRBJ2-1; 7 bases are shared with TRBD2. This CDR3 comprises 15 residues. V lost 0 bases to trimming and J lost 8 bases; unmatched junction nucleotides: 8. The germline gives CDR1 SGDLS, CDR2 YYNGEE. The CDR3 DNA reads as TGTGCCAGCAGCGTAGGGGCGGGAGTCGGGGATGAGCAGTTCTTC. It yields the protein CASSVGAGVGDEQFF.

This clonotype has ten or more counts. The chain is built from TRBV6-5 and TRBJ1-2; maybe TRBD1 (6 bases). Trimming removed 3 bases at V and 3 bases at J, with 11 bases between. Germline CDR1 and CDR2: MNHEY and SVGAGI. The CDR3 contains 14 residues. CDR3 coding DNA: TGTGCCAGCAGTTATCGGGGGCGCGACTATGGCTACACCTTC. This translates into CASSYRGRDYGYTF.

This clonotype was observed a few times. The chain joins TRBV2 to TRBJ2-1, with D perhaps being TRBD1 or TRBD2 (5 bases each). CDR1 is SNHLY, CDR2 FYNNEI, per germline. The ends were cut back, 7 bases at V and 4 bases at J, with 8 bases in the middle. CDR3 length: 12 residues. CDR3 in amino acids: CASMGPYNEQFF. CDR3 coding DNA: TGTGCCAGCATGGGACCGTACAATGAGCAGTTCTTC.

This clonotype was detected many times. The J gene is TRBJ2-1, the V gene TRBV5-1; D may be TRBD2 (5 bases). Trimming stripped 7 bases from V and 2 bases from J, with 13 bases between. This CDR3 spans 14 amino acids. CDR1 and CDR2 from the germline V gene are SGHRS and YFSETQ. The CDR3 loop reads CASRNSATYNEQFF. For the CDR3, the DNA is TGCGCCAGCCGAAATAGCGCGACCTACAATGAGCAGTTCTTC.

The chain employs TRBV20-1 and TRBJ1-1; 9 nucleotides line up with TRBD1. Germline V gives CDR1 DFQATT, CDR2 SNEGSKA (reference sequence). The CDR3 runs 14 residues. The CDR3 DNA is TGCGGCCAAACAGGGGGCGAAAGGGTCACTGAAGCTTTCTTT. Its translation is CGQTGGERVTEAFF.

This clonotype was counted at least ten times. The CDR3 loop is CSVEPSRGYTF. CDR3 nucleotides: TGCAGCGTTGAGCCCTCTAGGGGCTACACCTTC. The chain recombines TRBV29-1 with TRBJ1-2; D is undetermined. V was shortened by 3 bases and J by 8 bases, with 10 bases between the two germline ends. The germline gives CDR1 SQVTM, CDR2 ANQGSEA. This CDR3 is 11 amino acids long.

This clonotype was observed many times. CDR3 residues: CSVPAGDGYYEQYF. CDR3 sequence (DNA): TGCAGCGTGCCGGCGGGGGACGGATACTACGAGCAGTACTTC. The genes are TRBV29-1 and TRBJ2-7; 7 bases agree with TRBD2. The CDR3 spans 14 residues. Germline loops: CDR1 SQVTM, CDR2 ANQGSEA. Trimming at V came to 6 bases and at J to 3 bases, leaving 11 bases not matched to a gene.

The V call is TRBV11-2, the J call TRBJ1-4; D not certain. Germline-derived CDR1 and CDR2 are SGHAT and FQNNGV. The CDR3 covers 15 residues. Trimming took off 3 bases at V and 0 bases at J, with 8 bases between the two ends. In DNA form, the CDR3 reads TGTGCCAGCAGCTTCGAGGGCTCAACTAATGAAAAACTGTTTTTT. Protein sequence: CASSFEGSTNEKLFF.

This clonotype was seen ten or more times. The chain has TRBV18 and TRBJ2-3; 7 bases are a match to TRBD2. The germline V gene encodes CDR1 KGHSH and CDR2 LQKENI. The CDR3 runs to 17 residues. J lost 0 bases, V lost 5 bases, and 11 bases had no gene match. The CDR3 reads CASSTPQTSPSTDTQYF. DNA for the CDR3: TGTGCCAGCTCAACGCCCCAGACTAGCCCTAGCACAGATACGCAGTATTTT. Complete variable domain (other parts from reference TRBV18 and TRBJ2-3): NAGVMQNPRHLVRRRGQEARLRCSPMKGHSHVYWYRQLPEEGLKFMVYLQKENIIDESGMPKERFSAEFPKEGPSILRIQQVVRGDSAAYFCASSTPQTSPSTDTQYFGPGTRLTVL.

This clonotype was seen ten or more times. This sequence joins TRBV2 and TRBJ1-5; 10 nucleotides match TRBD1. The trim removed 4 bases at V and 0 bases at J, leaving 15 bases unmatched. Per germline, CDR1 SNHLY and CDR2 FYNNEI. CDR3 length: 20 residues. The DNA for the CDR3 is TGTGCCAGCAGTGCCCGAGATCGGGACAGGGGATCCTATAGCAATCAGCCCCAGCATTTT. It specifies CASSARDRDRGSYSNQPQHF.

This rearrangement joins TRBV12-3 or TRBV12-4 to TRBJ2-1; 11 bases match TRBD1. The ends lost 0 bases at V and 6 bases at J; junction bases unmatched: 4. CDR3 length: 16 residues. The CDR3 DNA sequence: TGTGCCAGCAGTTTAGCTGGACAGGGGGCCTCCAATGAGCAGTTCTTC. This sequence encodes CASSLAGQGASNEQFF.

The genes are TRBV15 and TRBJ2-1; weak D call: TRBD1 (6 bases). Trimming took 2 bases from V and 8 from J, leaving 19 bases between them. This CDR3 comprises 16 residues. Germline CDR1 LNHNV, CDR2 YYDKDF (reference sequence). The CDR3 protein is CATSRLNLRDTHEQFF. The CDR3 region has the DNA TGTGCCACCAGCAGATTGAACCTCCGGGACACGCATGAGCAGTTCTTC.

This clonotype was recorded a few times. The chain is built from TRBV7-9 and TRBJ2-5; D could derive from TRBD1 or TRBD2 (6 bases each). Per the germline V gene, CDR1 is SEHNR and CDR2 is FQNEAQ (reference sequence). The CDR3 is made up of 16 amino acids. Trimming took 3 bases from V and 2 from J, leaving 16 bases between them. Written as DNA, the CDR3 is TGTGCCAGCAGCTTTCTTGGGGGGCTTGGGCAAGAGACCCAGTACTTC. As protein: CASSFLGGLGQETQYF.